This entry features one T cell receptor beta chain sequence. V was trimmed by 4 bases and J by 6 bases, leaving 16 bases between them. The CDR3 covers 14 residues. Looked up from germline, CDR1 is SGHRS and CDR2 is YFSETQ. These data belong to a study of blood T cell repertoires in COVID-19. Across the study: T cells, B-cell-depleted T cells, or PBMCs provided the cDNA or gDNA that served as material.

Enrolment of Seattle patients took place during active infection, and they were followed longitudinally. Authors' processing steps: Reference gene primers were amplified, and this amplification served to estimate nucleated cell counts. TCRdb keeps only in-frame clones here, not all; method: immunoSEQ multiplex PCR. The DNA was the basis for D and trimming; V, J and clone size are from that table. The table shows roughly 81,000 clones, with roughly 88% occurring only once. This TCR came from a woman of 80 years or more with COVID-19, enrolled during active disease. Sample: peripheral blood. The V and J genes are TRBV5-1 and TRBJ1-1; a weak D match, TRBD1 (5 bases). DNA for the CDR3: TGCGCCAGCAGCCCCTGGGGGGGTGACGCTGAAGCTTTCTTT. This gives the protein CASSPWGGDAEAFF. The whole variable domain, remainder taken from reference TRBV5-1 and TRBJ1-1, is KAGVTQTPRYLIKTRGQQVTLSCSPISGHRSVSWYQQTPGQGLQFLFEYFSETQRNKGNFPGRFSGRQFSNSRSEMNVSTLELGDSALYLCASSPWGGDAEAFFGQGTRLTVV.